This T cell receptor beta chain was profiled in a study of early T cells in non-severe SARS-CoV-2 infection (dated by TCRdb to 2020 to 2023). For context, the study as a whole: Bulk RNA from unsorted whole blood was used for TCR sequencing, so alpha and beta chains could not be paired. Results the study describes overall, beyond this receptor: VDJdb matching was skewed toward anti-spike CD8 responses and likely underestimated virus-specific expansions, missing private and CD4 specificities.

Inclusive of the bounding cysteine and phenylalanine, the CDR3 is 14 residues long. Of all the DNA, just the CDR3 is kept, 42 bases in frame from base 1. V drops 0 bases and J drops 4 bases, leaving 9 bases in between. CDR1 is given as SGHNT and CDR2 as YYREEE, both from the germline V gene (reference sequence). Library preparation used 5' RACE. The data were produced on a NextSeq 500. To correct for sequencing error and PCR bias, the TCR library protocol tagged individual cDNA molecules with unique molecular identifiers. Both TCR alpha and beta chains were sequenced, and tight co-correlation was observed between alpha and beta sequence abundances in each sample. Regarding the original processing steps: Decombinator V4 was used to annotate TCR sequences for V gene, J gene and CDR3. Expanded TCRs were defined as changing significantly between any two time points under a Poisson model with p below 0.0001. TCR abundances were normalised to the total number of TCRs sequenced in each sample and reported as counts per million. TRAV1-2 paired with TRAJ12, TRAJ20 or TRAJ33 defined MAIT TCRs, while TRAV10 paired with TRAJ18 defined iNKT TCRs. A search of VDJdb, accessed on 1 November 2021, was run for TCRs annotated to CMV, EBV and SARS-CoV-2, with TCRs annotated for multiple antigens excluded. TCRdb reanalyzed the raw reads on its own, using fastp at Q25 for trimming and MiXCR for clone calling, and kept in-frame beta chains. Records with the same CDR3 protein are collapsed into one entry carrying the most frequent genes and DNA. TCRdb assigned the V and J calls; the authors' analysis was not used. In this sample the table shows around 58,000 distinct CDR3 sequences, approximately 15% of which occur a single time. Clones ranked in the top ten supply about a tenth of the sample.

Only a few counts were recorded for this clonotype. It has no known antigen specificity. Base qualities are missing; no much larger clone stands one base away. The study was a case-control design nested within a healthcare worker cohort in London, UK, with weekly nasopharyngeal swab PCR tests and blood sampling. Healthcare workers were recruited between 23 and 31 March 2020, during the week of the UK lockdown, and were followed weekly for up to about 15 weeks. The source material was whole blood, sampled at baseline. The sequence joins TRBV5-4 to TRBJ2-3; D gene: possibly TRBD1, on 5 matching bases. This receptor was obtained from an adult who was a healthcare worker with PCR-confirmed SARS-CoV-2 infection or an uninfected control (not recorded which). CDR3 loop: CASSLEGVADTQYF. The sequenced DNA: TGTGCCAGCAGCTTGGAAGGGGTCGCAGATACGCAGTATTTT. Beyond the CDR3, the reference TRBV5-4 and TRBJ2-3 genes provide the residues; the full variable domain reads: ETGVTQSPTHLIKTRGQQVTLRCSSQSGHNTVSWYQQALGQGPQFIFQYYREEENGRGNFPPRFSGLQFPNYSSELNVNALELDDSALYLCASSLEGVADTQYFGPGTRLTVL.